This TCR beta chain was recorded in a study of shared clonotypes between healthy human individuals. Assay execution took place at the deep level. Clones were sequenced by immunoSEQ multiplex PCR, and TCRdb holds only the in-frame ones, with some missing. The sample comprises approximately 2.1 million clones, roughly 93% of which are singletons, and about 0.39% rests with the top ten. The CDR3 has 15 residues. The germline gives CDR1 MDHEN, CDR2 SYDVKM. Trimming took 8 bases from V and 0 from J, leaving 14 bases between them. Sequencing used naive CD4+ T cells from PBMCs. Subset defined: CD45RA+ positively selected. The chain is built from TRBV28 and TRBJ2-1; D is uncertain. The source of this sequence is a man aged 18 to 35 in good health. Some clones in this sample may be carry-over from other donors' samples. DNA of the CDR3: TGTGCCAGCGGGTACCGTTTTCGCTCCTACAATGAGCAGTTCTTC. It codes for CASGYRFRSYNEQFF.